Below, 15 T cell receptor beta chains from the same sample are listed, as sequenced in a study of T cells in Graves' hyperthyroidism and ophthalmopathy. TCR beta CDR3 sequences were amplified from RNA transcripts. TCR CDR3 underwent first-round RT-PCR with the HTBI primer set. TCRdb independently ran MiXCR on the multiplex PCR reads; one entry per CDR3 protein. Of about 500,000 distinct CDR3 sequences in the sample, about 45% were seen once. Specimen: peripheral blood or thyroid tissue (not recorded which). The receptors were sampled from an adult woman with Graves' disease, either hyperthyroidism or ophthalmopathy (not recorded which).

V usage is TRBV7-9 and J usage is TRBJ1-6; D is undetermined. With 5 bases removed from V and 8 bases from J, the gap between germline ends came to 10 bases. Germline CDR1 and CDR2: SEHNR and FQNEAQ (reference sequence). CDR3 length: 13 residues. DNA of the CDR3: TGTGCCAGCAGCCCAGATGGGGATTCACCCCTCCACTTT. Its translation is CASSPDGDSPLHF.

This clonotype turned up a few times. The chain has TRBV4-1 and TRBJ1-5, with D perhaps TRBD1 (5 bases). Germline CDR1 and CDR2: MGHRA and YSYEKL. This CDR3 comprises 15 residues. V dropped 2 bases and J dropped 7 bases, with 15 bases sitting between them. CDR3 DNA: TGCGCCAGCAGCCAAACCGGCCGGGGCGAGCAGCCCCAGCATTTT. Encoded protein: CASSQTGRGEQPQHF.

The chain joins TRBV7-2 to TRBJ1-1; D gene ambiguous. The CDR3 has 15 residues. The germline V gene encodes CDR1 SGHTA and CDR2 FQGNSA. The V and J ends lost 1 base and 1 base respectively, with 10 bases between them. CDR3 sequence reads: CASSLGGTTNTEAFF. DNA of the CDR3: TGTGCCAGCAGCTTAGGGGGAACCACGAACACTGAAGCTTTCTTT.

This clonotype was seen at least ten times. The V and J genes are TRBV6-5 and TRBJ1-1; TRBD1 is a possible D gene (5 bases). The ends were cut back, 0 bases at V and 5 bases at J, with 10 bases in the middle. From germline, CDR1 is MNHEY and CDR2 SVGAGI. CDR3 length: 14 amino acids. The CDR3 loop reads CASSYSSGRTEAFF. The CDR3 DNA is TGTGCCAGCAGTTACTCGTCAGGGCGGACTGAAGCTTTCTTT.

This clonotype was found once. The chain recombines TRBV10-2 with TRBJ2-5, with 10 bases fitting TRBD1. V lost 7 bases to trimming and J lost 2 bases; unmatched junction nucleotides: 4. This CDR3 has 14 residues. Germline V gene data show CDR1 as WSHSY and CDR2 as SAAADI. CDR3 region: CASKPGQGQETQYF. The CDR3 DNA follows: TGCGCCAGCAAACCGGGACAGGGGCAAGAGACCCAGTACTTC.

This clonotype was detected ten times or more. The chain combines TRBV20-1 with TRBJ2-7, with D possibly matching TRBD1 (6 bases). This CDR3 region has 13 residues. The germline V and J ends were trimmed by 7 bases and 4 bases, with 17 bases remaining between them. From germline, CDR1 is DFQATT and CDR2 SNEGSKA (reference sequence). Here the CDR3 reads CSVRGQGGYEQYF. For the CDR3, the DNA is TGCAGTGTCAGGGGCCAGGGCGGATACGAGCAGTACTTC.

The rearrangement joins TRBV15 to TRBJ2-5; D is unclear. V lost 1 base, J lost 5 bases, and 17 bases lay in between. There are 16 residues in the CDR3. Per the germline V gene, CDR1 is LNHNV and CDR2 is YYDKDF (reference sequence). The CDR3 nucleotides read TGTGCCACCAGCAGAGCCCATTCAGGAAACGGGGAGACCCAGTACTTC. Encoded protein: CATSRAHSGNGETQYF. The full variable domain, with the rest looked up from reference TRBV15 and TRBJ2-5, is DAMVIQNPRYQVTQFGKPVTLSCSQTLNHNVMYWYQQKSSQAPKLLFHYYDKDFNNEADTPDNFQSRRPNTSFCFLDIRSPGLGDTAMYLCATSRAHSGNGETQYFGPGTRLLVL.

This chain uses TRBV4-3 with TRBJ1-5; 7 nucleotides match TRBD1. The CDR3 totals 14 residues. Looked up from germline, CDR1 is LGHNA and CDR2 is YSLEER. With 3 bases clipped from V and 6 bases from J, the junction kept 5 bases outside the gene matches. CDR3 loop: CASSQRQGGQPQHF. The CDR3 nucleotides read TGCGCCAGCAGCCAGAGACAGGGAGGTCAGCCCCAGCATTTT.

This clonotype turned up a few times. V gene TRBV10-3 combines with J gene TRBJ1-6, with TRBD1 matching over 8 bases. Germline lookup yields CDR1 ENHRY and CDR2 SYGVKD. The CDR3 is made up of 15 amino acids. After removal of 3 bases from V and 9 bases from J, the junction contained 7 bases not matched to a gene. The DNA for the CDR3 is TGTGCCATCAGTGATCTTACAGGGGGTACTTCACCCCTCCACTTT. It yields the protein CAISDLTGGTSPLHF.

The rearrangement joins TRBV9 to TRBJ2-2; D tentatively fits TRBD1 or TRBD2 (5 bases each). Trimming removed 4 bases from V and 6 bases from J, with 10 bases in between. The length of the CDR3 is 13 residues. Germline values: CDR1 SGDLS, CDR2 YYNGEE. Written as DNA, the CDR3 is TGTGCCAGCAGCCGAGGGACGGCCGGGGAGCTGTTTTTT. Protein sequence: CASSRGTAGELFF.

Remarks on this clonotype: A much larger clone sits a single nucleotide away, making a read error possible. The rearrangement joins TRBV5-5 to TRBJ1-4, with a tentative D call TRBD1 (5 bases). This CDR3 contains 15 residues. Germline V lookup: CDR1 SGHKS, CDR2 YYEKEE (reference sequence). V was shortened by 3 bases and J by 7 bases, with 16 bases between the two germline ends. The chain's CDR3 is CASSSAGGTVEKLFF. Written as DNA, the CDR3 is TGTGCCAGCAGCTCGGCGGGGGGAACGGTTGAAAAACTGTTTTTT.

This clonotype was seen a handful of times. The genes are TRBV5-1 and TRBJ1-4; 8 bases fit TRBD1. Trimming took 6 bases from V and 10 from J; bases not matched to a gene: 14. The germline V gene has CDR1 SGHRS and CDR2 YFSETQ. This CDR3 region has 15 residues. The CDR3: CASTPTTTGVGKLFF. The DNA for the CDR3 is TGCGCCAGCACCCCGACAACGACAGGGGTTGGAAAACTGTTTTTT.

A note on this clonotype: One end of the junction varies from germline; a read error may be responsible. The rearrangement joins TRBV2 to TRBJ2-7, with D maybe TRBD2 (5 bases). The CDR3 spans 11 residues. Per germline, CDR1 SNHLY and CDR2 FYNNEI. The CDR3 here is CASTPGILETF. The DNA for the CDR3 is TGTGCCAGCACTCCCGGGATCCTAGAGACCTTC.

On this clonotype: The DNA is omitted, as the CDR3 cannot be located on it reliably, and the CDR3 follows TCRdb's listing. The chain couples TRBV29-1 to TRBJ1-2; the table names TRBD1, a call not compared with the DNA. The germline gives CDR1 SQVTM, CDR2 ANQGSEA. The CDR3 comprises 10 residues, both ends counted. The CDR3 loop is CSVGAGSFTF.

This sequence joins TRBV14 and TRBJ1-2; TRBD1 might be the D (5 bases). The CDR3 length is 14 residues. V was shortened by 1 base and J by 8 bases, with 14 bases between the two germline ends. Germline assignment: CDR1 SGHDN and CDR2 FVKESK. CDR3 sequence: CASSQGSRAEGYTF. The CDR3 DNA reads as TGTGCCAGCAGCCAAGGTTCCAGGGCTGAGGGCTACACCTTC.